This T cell receptor (beta chain) comes out of a study of blood T cell repertoires in COVID-19. Using immunoSEQ multiplex PCR, the repertoire was profiled, and TCRdb retains in-frame clones only, with some absent. The data contain 75,000 to 90,000 clones, 80% to 95% of them seen just once; the ten biggest clones take up over 6.5%. The V segment lost 4 bases and the J segment 7 bases; nucleotides outside the gene matches: 9. Germline lookup yields CDR1 MDHEN and CDR2 SYDVKM. The CDR3 length is 16 residues. The sequencing sample was made of peripheral blood. This rearrangement joins TRBV28 to TRBJ1-4, with 10 bases lining up with TRBD1. This clonotype originated in a young man with COVID-19, enrolled during active disease. CDR3 nucleotides: TGTGCCAGCAGTTCGCCGGGACAGGGGCATTCTGAAAAACTGTTTTTT. It yields the protein CASSSPGQGHSEKLFF.